This T cell receptor (beta chain) stems from a study of response to subunit inactivated influenza vaccine. Notes on the study in general: Each seasonal influenza vaccination, the authors suggested, recruits few new T cells.

Turning to this clonotype: Antigen unknown. This could be a read error, since a much larger clone is one nucleotide away.

A single record per CDR3 protein comes from TCRdb applying MiXCR to the RT-PCR reads. The table has about half a million distinct CDR3 sequences, approximately 7.6% seen once. The source is a man between 50 and 75 years old who received an inactivated influenza vaccine. Sequences were derived from PBMCs from blood, sampled roughly 24 months after vaccination.

The CDR3 region has the DNA TGTGCCTTCAAAAGCGGGGGCCCGGGAGAGACCCAGTACTTC. Protein sequence: CAFKSGGPGETQYF. The chain has TRBV10-3 and TRBJ2-5; TRBD2 agrees at 8 bases. Germline-derived CDR1 and CDR2 are ENHRY and SYGVKD. V was pared by 11 bases and J by 4 bases, with 12 bases of the junction left unmatched. The CDR3 loop spans 14 amino acids.